Here is one T cell receptor (beta chain) with its context. Its matching antigen is unknown. Data came from immunoSEQ multiplex PCR; TCRdb stores just in-frame clones and leaves some out. The sample has roughly 100,000 clones; about 90% are singletons. There are 14 residues in the CDR3. The germline V and J ends were trimmed by 5 bases and 4 bases, with 15 bases remaining between them. The germline CDR1 and CDR2 sequences are SGHVS and FQNEAQ. The sample belongs to a study of T cell responses to AZD1222 COVID-19 vaccine. Findings and caveats of the study: Repertoire sampling happened only post peak T cell response.

This TCR came from an adult who received the AZD1222 COVID-19 vaccine. The genes are TRBV7-8 and TRBJ2-7; D possibly corresponds to TRBD2 (5 bases). Sequenced here: peripheral blood, sampled 28 days after the second AZD1222 dose. Here the CDR3 reads CASSASSGRYEQYF. CDR3 DNA sequence: TGTGCCAGCAGCGCCTCGTCGGGGAGATACGAGCAGTACTTC.